Sequencing of this TCR beta chain was carried out in a study of PD-L1 blockade in urothelial cancer. Overall study findings and caveats: Patients with durable benefit had greater blood expansion of tumor-associated TCR clones 3 weeks into treatment.

Time point defined: pretreatment peripheral blood. Here immunoSEQ multiplex PCR was the method, and the copy in TCRdb shows in-frame clones only, minus some. The data contain tens of thousands of clones, around four fifths of them singletons. The V and J ends lost 7 bases and 6 bases, in that order; junction bases with no gene match: 5. The CDR3 has 15 amino acids. Germline V gene lookup returns CDR1 MNHEY and CDR2 SVGAGI. Details on this clone: What it recognizes is unknown.

The TCR comes from an elderly man with urothelial cancer. This sample comprised PBMCs, obtained around atezolizumab (anti-PD-L1) treatment. The chain combines TRBV6-5 with TRBJ2-2; 13 bases agree with TRBD2. CDR3 sequence reads: CASNVLAGGPGELFF. The CDR3 nucleotides are TGTGCCAGCAACGTACTAGCGGGAGGGCCCGGGGAGCTGTTTTTT.